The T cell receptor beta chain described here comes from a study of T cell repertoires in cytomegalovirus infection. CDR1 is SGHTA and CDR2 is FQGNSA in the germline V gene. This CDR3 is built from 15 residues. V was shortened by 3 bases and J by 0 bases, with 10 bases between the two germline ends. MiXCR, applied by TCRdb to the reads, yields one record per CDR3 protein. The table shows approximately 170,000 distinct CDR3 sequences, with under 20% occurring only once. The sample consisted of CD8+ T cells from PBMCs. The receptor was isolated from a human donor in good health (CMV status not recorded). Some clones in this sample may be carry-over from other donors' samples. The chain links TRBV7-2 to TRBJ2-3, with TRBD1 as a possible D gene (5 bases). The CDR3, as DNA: TGTGCCAGCAGCTTGATTGGGGCCAGCACAGATACGCAGTATTTT. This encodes CASSLIGASTDTQYF.